The 9 T cell receptor beta chains below were found in one sample sequenced in a study of blood T cell repertoires in COVID-19. Only in-frame clones appear in the TCRdb table, and some are missing; sequencing was by immunoSEQ multiplex PCR. Here the sample spans about 97,000 clones, 90% being singletons. Material for sequencing was peripheral blood. These receptors were taken from a man in his fifties or sixties with acute or convalescent COVID-19.

CDR3 sequence (DNA): TGTGCCAGCAGTACCGAGGCTGGCTACACCTTC. It is translated as CASSTEAGYTF. The chain employs TRBV7-9 and TRBJ1-2; D gene uncertain. The germline CDR1 and CDR2 sequences are SEHNR and FQNEAQ (reference sequence). The CDR3 runs to 11 residues. Trimming shortened V by 6 bases and J by 7 bases, and 9 bases separated the two germline ends.

The V and J genes are TRBV21-1 and TRBJ2-7; the table's D call of TRBD1 was not tested on the DNA. TRBV21-1 is given as a pseudogene. CDR3 size: 10 residues. The CDR3 is CASSPRDRYV. CDR3 nucleotides: TGTGCCAGCAGCCCCCGGGACAGGTACGTC.

The chain couples TRBV14 to TRBJ2-2; tentatively, D is TRBD2 (6 bases). The germline CDR1 and CDR2 sequences are SGHDN and FVKESK. Between the trimmed V and J ends, which lost 1 base and 7 bases, there was a span of 19 bases. This CDR3 contains 17 residues. In DNA, the CDR3 is TGTGCCAGCAGCCAAGCCCCGGGACGGGGAGGCTACGGGGAGCTGTTTTTT. It codes for CASSQAPGRGGYGELFF.

As for this clone: Germline and junction disagree at one end, which may indicate a read error. This chain uses TRBV4-1 with TRBJ1-5, with D possibly matching TRBD1 (6 bases). Looked up from germline, CDR1 is MGHRA and CDR2 is YSYEKL. The CDR3 has 18 residues. The CDR3, as DNA: TGCGCCAGCAGTCAAGGCCTAATAGGGGGTTATAGCAATCAGCCCCAGCATTTT. Translated: CASSQGLIGGYSNQPQHF.

The V and J genes are TRBV2 and TRBJ1-1; maybe TRBD1 (6 bases). This CDR3 is 13 amino acids long. Germline V gene sequence: CDR1 SNHLY, CDR2 FYNNEI. V was shortened by 5 bases and J by 11 bases, with 18 bases between the two germline ends. This CDR3 reads CASSMGTLLRAFF. CDR3 bases: TGTGCCAGCAGTATGGGGACACTTCTTAGGGCTTTCTTT.

The DNA for the CDR3 is TGCGCCAGCAGCCGCCGGATTGGGGACAGGGGGCTGAACACTGAAGCTTTCTTT. Residues: CASSRRIGDRGLNTEAFF. This sequence joins TRBV4-1 and TRBJ1-1, with TRBD1 matching over 12 bases. Germline V gene lookup returns CDR1 MGHRA and CDR2 YSYEKL. CDR3 length: 18 residues. V was pared by 4 bases and J by 0 bases, with 9 bases of the junction left unmatched.

The chain links TRBV4-1 to TRBJ1-2, with 7 bases lining up with TRBD1. CDR3 length equals 13 residues. After removal of 1 base from V and 7 bases from J, the junction contained 3 bases not matched to a gene. Germline V gene lookup returns CDR1 MGHRA and CDR2 YSYEKL. CDR3 sequence reads: CASSQAGQPGYTF. The CDR3 region has the DNA TGCGCCAGCAGCCAAGCGGGACAGCCTGGCTACACCTTC.

The chain couples TRBV9 to TRBJ1-6; 11 nucleotides line up with TRBD1. Trimming at V came to 5 bases and at J to 10 bases, leaving 11 bases not matched to a gene. The CDR3 length is 16 residues. Germline values: CDR1 SGDLS, CDR2 YYNGEE. CDR3 sequence reads: CASSRTGGERGSPLHF. In nucleotides, the CDR3 is TGTGCCAGCAGTAGGACAGGGGGCGAGCGGGGCTCACCCCTCCACTTT. The variable domain in full, with the rest retrieved from reference TRBV9 and TRBJ1-6, is DSGVTQTPKHLITATGQRVTLRCSPRSGDLSVYWYQQSLDQGLQFLIQYYNGEERAKGNILERFSAQQFPDLHSELNLSSLELGDSALYFCASSRTGGERGSPLHFGNGTRLTVT.

J is TRBJ1-1 and V is TRBV27; D is ambiguous. CDR1 is MNHEY, CDR2 SMNVEV, per germline (reference sequence). CDR3 size: 14 residues. Trimming removed 7 bases at V and 1 base at J, with 13 bases between. The CDR3 nucleotides are TGTGCCAGCAACTACGGGGAGGGGAACACTGAAGCTTTCTTT. It specifies CASNYGEGNTEAFF.